This TCR beta chain was recovered during a study of blood T cells in healthy people across ages. Study-wide findings and caveats: Per million T cells, the diversity of TCR beta decreased roughly linearly as age advanced. In the absence of known donor CMV status, changes in expanded clonotypes were possibly confounded. It was held that the diversity estimates obtained from one million T cells were underestimates.

CDR1 SQVTM and CDR2 ANQGSEA come from the germline V gene. The CDR3 totals 12 residues. The trim removed 5 bases at V and 15 bases at J, leaving 10 bases unmatched. Through a sample-barcoded 5' primer and a J-beta primer mix, a second PCR was run for about 7 to 12 cycles. TCRdb called the 5' RACE reads again in MiXCR, with one record for every CDR3 protein. The sample lists 1.5 million to 2 million distinct CDR3 sequences, approximately 40% occurring once. As concerns this clonotype: Its antigen is unidentified.

The source material was blood. The genes are TRBV29-1 and TRBJ2-1; 10 bases are a match to TRBD2. The origin of this receptor is a human donor in good health. CDR3 in amino acids: CSVRKLAGVMFF. The CDR3 DNA sequence: TGCAGCGTTCGAAAGCTAGCGGGGGTTATGTTCTTC.